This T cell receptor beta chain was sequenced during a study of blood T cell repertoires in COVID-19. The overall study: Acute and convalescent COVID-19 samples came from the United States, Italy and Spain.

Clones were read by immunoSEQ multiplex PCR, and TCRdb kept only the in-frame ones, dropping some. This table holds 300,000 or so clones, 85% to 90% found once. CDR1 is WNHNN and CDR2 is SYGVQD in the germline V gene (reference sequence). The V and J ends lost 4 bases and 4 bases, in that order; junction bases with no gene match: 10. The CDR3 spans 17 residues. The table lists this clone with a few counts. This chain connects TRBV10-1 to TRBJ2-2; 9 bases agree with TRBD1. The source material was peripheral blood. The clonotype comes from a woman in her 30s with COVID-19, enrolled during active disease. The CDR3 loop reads CASSVLRGQGATGELFF. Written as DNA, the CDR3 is TGCGCCAGCAGTGTCCTGCGGGGACAGGGTGCCACCGGGGAGCTGTTTTTT.